The 23 T cell receptor beta chains below all came from one sample that was sequenced in a study of blood T cell repertoires in COVID-19. Repertoires were generated with immunoSEQ multiplex PCR, while TCRdb's copy carries only in-frame clones and drops some. The sample has around 180,000 clones, approximately 74% seen once; the top ten hold 3%. Sequencing used peripheral blood. The source is a woman aged 80 or older with acute or convalescent COVID-19.

V and J are TRBV6-5 and TRBJ1-4, with 10 bases fitting TRBD1. The CDR3 has 15 amino acids. V was clipped by 5 bases and J by 8 bases; unmatched bases: 8. Germline lookup yields CDR1 MNHEY and CDR2 SVGAGI. The CDR3 is CASSPGTGAKEKLFF. CDR3 nucleotide sequence: TGTGCCAGCAGTCCCGGGACAGGGGCGAAGGAAAAACTGTTTTTT.

This chain links TRBV5-1 with TRBJ2-1; 10 nucleotides line up with TRBD2. Losses at the gene ends were 3 bases for V and 8 bases for J; bases not matched to a gene: 5. CDR3 size: 14 residues. In germline, CDR1 is SGHRS, CDR2 YFSETQ. The CDR3 DNA is TGCGCCAGCAGCTCGGGACTAGCGTTGGATGAGCAGTTCTTC. Residues: CASSSGLALDEQFF.

J is TRBJ2-1 and V is TRBV6-5; no clear D. CDR3 length: 15 amino acids. V shed 3 bases and J shed 0 bases, with 9 bases lying between them. Germline CDR1 is MNHEY and CDR2 is SVGAGI. CDR3 residues: CASSYGGISYNEQFF. The CDR3 region has the DNA TGTGCCAGCAGTTATGGCGGTATCTCCTACAATGAGCAGTTCTTC.

V and J are TRBV7-3 and TRBJ2-1; D may be TRBD2 (5 bases). Germline V gene lookup returns CDR1 SGHTA and CDR2 FQGTGA. The CDR3 extends over 15 amino acids. The ends were cut back, 5 bases at V and 6 bases at J, with 17 bases in the middle. CDR3 sequence reads: CASSNSHGEFNEQFF. CDR3 nucleotide sequence: TGTGCCAGCAGCAACTCACACGGGGAGTTCAATGAGCAGTTCTTC.

The V and J genes are TRBV13 and TRBJ1-1, with D maybe TRBD1 (5 bases). Germline V CDR1 and CDR2: PRHDT, FYEKMQ (reference sequence). The V end lost 5 bases, the J end lost 8 bases, and 21 bases lay between the germline ends. The CDR3 is 15 amino acids. In DNA, the CDR3 is TGTGCCAGCAGCCCGGGCGGGACTCAAGGCTTGGAAGCTTTCTTT. Translation gives CASSPGGTQGLEAFF.

A few counts support this clone. The V call is TRBV5-1, the J call TRBJ2-2, with TRBD2 matching over 9 bases. V was pared by 4 bases and J by 5 bases, with 9 bases of the junction left unmatched. Germline V gene data show CDR1 as SGHRS and CDR2 as YFSETQ. The CDR3 consists of 16 residues. Written as DNA, the CDR3 is TGCGCCAGCAGCCAGACTAGCGGCATGGGAACCGGGGAGCTGTTTTTT. Protein product: CASSQTSGMGTGELFF.

This clone came up a few times. The chain links TRBV24-1 to TRBJ2-1; 7 bases agree with TRBD1. CDR1 is KGHDR, CDR2 SFDVKD, per germline. With 9 bases clipped from V and 0 bases from J, the junction kept 10 bases outside the gene matches. This CDR3 spans 16 amino acids. The CDR3 DNA follows: TGTGCCACCGCAGGGACAGCCTCTTCCTCCTACAATGAGCAGTTCTTC. Translating gives CATAGTASSSYNEQFF.

This clone was recorded only once. The genes are TRBV18 and TRBJ1-1, with D possibly being TRBD1 (6 bases). V lost 1 base and J 7 bases, leaving 16 bases between the germline ends. This CDR3 is 15 amino acids long. Germline CDR1 is KGHSH and CDR2 is LQKENI. DNA of the CDR3: TGTGCCAGCTCACCACGGCCGCCAGGGGAAAATGAAGCTTTCTTT. Its protein is CASSPRPPGENEAFF.

Written as DNA, the CDR3 is TGTGCCAGCAGCCTCGGACTAGCCAACGAGCAGTACTTC. Translating it yields CASSLGLANEQYF. The rearrangement uses TRBV3-1 (or the pseudogene TRBV3-2) and TRBJ2-7, with 8 bases lining up with TRBD2. The trim removed 4 bases at V and 5 bases at J, leaving 4 bases unmatched. This CDR3 is built from 13 residues. Germline V gene lookup returns CDR1 LGHDT and CDR2 YNNKEL (reference sequence).

V usage is TRBV3-1 (or the pseudogene TRBV3-2) and J usage is TRBJ2-7; TRBD2 matches 7 bases. The V segment lost 0 bases and the J segment 2 bases; nucleotides outside the gene matches: 4. CDR3 length equals 15 residues. CDR1 LGHDT and CDR2 YNNKEL come from the germline V gene (reference sequence). The CDR3 spells CASSQDTSAPYEQYF. In DNA, the CDR3 is TGTGCCAGCAGCCAAGACACTAGCGCTCCCTACGAGCAGTACTTC.

This clone was found once. The chain's CDR3 is CASSPRDSTYNEQFF. CDR3 DNA: TGTGCCAGCAGCCCCCGGGACTCCACATACAATGAGCAGTTCTTC. This sequence joins TRBV9 and TRBJ2-1; TRBD2 might be the D (6 bases). The length of the CDR3 is 15 residues. V was trimmed by 4 bases and J by 4 bases, leaving 15 bases between them. Germline loops: CDR1 SGDLS, CDR2 YYNGEE.

The chain combines TRBV5-8 with TRBJ2-5, with D perhaps matching TRBD2 (6 bases). Trimming removed 4 bases at V and 2 bases at J, with 15 bases between. The CDR3 sequence is 15 residues long. Germline V gene sequence: CDR1 SGHTS, CDR2 YDEGEE. CDR3 coding DNA: TGTGCCAGCAGCCTCGGTACGGGGGATCAAGAGACCCAGTACTTC. It specifies CASSLGTGDQETQYF.

The V gene is TRBV7-2, the J gene TRBJ1-5, with 7 bases lining up with TRBD1. V was pared by 5 bases and J by 4 bases, with 8 bases of the junction left unmatched. CDR1 is SGHTA, CDR2 FQGNSA, per germline. The CDR3 length is 15 residues. The CDR3 protein is CASSPGTVSNQPQHF. Here the CDR3 DNA reads TGTGCCAGCAGCCCAGGGACAGTCTCTAATCAGCCCCAGCATTTT.

This clone was counted only a few times. The chain couples TRBV25-1 to TRBJ1-6; 10 positions agree with TRBD1. Germline V gene sequence: CDR1 MGHDK, CDR2 SYGVNS. The CDR3 is 17 amino acids. The V segment lost 4 bases and the J segment 10 bases; nucleotides outside the gene matches: 13. As DNA, the CDR3 is TGTGCCAGCAGTGGTAGAAGGACAGGGGGAATGAAATCACCCCTCCACTTT. It specifies CASSGRRTGGMKSPLHF.

This rearrangement joins TRBV4-2 to TRBJ1-1, with a possible D match to TRBD1 (6 bases). Trimming pared 0 bases from V and 3 bases from J, leaving 11 bases between. The CDR3 extends over 15 amino acids. Germline assignment: CDR1 LGHNA and CDR2 YNFKEQ. In nucleotides, the CDR3 is TGTGCCAGCAGCCAAGAAACCCAGGGGCACACTGAAGCTTTCTTT. Translation: CASSQETQGHTEAFF.

The CDR3 sequence is CASSPRTVEQPQHF. CDR3 coding DNA: TGTGCCAGCAGCCCTAGGACAGTAGAACAGCCCCAGCATTTT. This chain joins TRBV7-2 and TRBJ1-5; tentatively, D is TRBD1 (6 bases). The V end was cut by 5 bases, the J end by 7 bases, with 15 bases between. Per the germline V gene, CDR1 is SGHTA and CDR2 is FQGNSA. This CDR3 region has 14 residues.

The rearrangement links TRBV30 to TRBJ2-1; the D gene is possibly TRBD2 (6 bases). Germline assignment: CDR1 GTSNPN and CDR2 SVGIG (reference sequence). V was shortened by 5 bases and J by 2 bases, with 13 bases between the two germline ends. The CDR3 totals 14 residues. The CDR3 protein is CAWDYSGTYNEQFF. The CDR3 bases are TGTGCCTGGGATTATAGCGGTACCTACAATGAGCAGTTCTTC.

At least ten counts were recorded for this clone. This chain links TRBV7-2 with TRBJ2-1; D is unresolved. Trimming shortened V by 3 bases and J by 3 bases, and 3 bases separated the two germline ends. The CDR3 spans 12 residues. The germline V gene encodes CDR1 SGHTA and CDR2 FQGNSA. The CDR3 sequence is CASSFGYNEQFF. The CDR3 bases are TGTGCCAGCAGCTTCGGCTACAATGAGCAGTTCTTC.

The chain uses TRBV6-5 and TRBJ1-3, with no clear D. The length of the CDR3 is 12 residues. In germline, CDR1 is MNHEY, CDR2 SVGAGI. The V end lost 7 bases, the J end lost 4 bases, and 8 bases lay between the germline ends. The CDR3 coding sequence is TGTGCCAGCACAGGTCTCGGAAACACCATATATTTT. Its protein is CASTGLGNTIYF.

The chain combines TRBV6-5 with TRBJ2-7; TRBD2 agrees at 7 bases. The CDR3 runs to 14 residues. Trimming cost V 5 bases and J 4 bases; bases outside gene matches: 8. The V gene's germline CDR1 is MNHEY and CDR2 SVGAGI. In DNA form, the CDR3 reads TGTGCCAGCAGTCGGGAGACTAGCATATACGAGCAGTACTTC. Amino acid sequence: CASSRETSIYEQYF.

With respect to this clone: Other DNA sequences from this sample encode an identical CDR3 as well. This chain joins TRBV24-1 and TRBJ1-5, with 7 bases that match TRBD1. The J segment lost 5 bases and the V segment lost 9 bases, leaving 3 bases of the junction unmatched. CDR1 and CDR2 (germline): KGHDR, SFDVKD. The CDR3 is 12 residues long. DNA of the CDR3: TGTGCCACCTCAGACAGGGATCAGCCCCAGCATTTT. Encoded protein: CATSDRDQPQHF.

The chain carries TRBV19 and TRBJ1-6; 12 bases agree with TRBD1. Trimming at V came to 5 bases and at J to 10 bases, leaving 6 bases not matched to a gene. The CDR3 is 15 amino acids. CDR1 is LNHDA and CDR2 is SQIVND in the germline V gene (reference sequence). Here the CDR3 DNA reads TGTGCCAGTAGTTCGTGGGACAGGGGGCGGTCACCCCTCCACTTT. It yields the protein CASSSWDRGRSPLHF.

In regard to this clone: The sample carries other DNA sequences with the same CDR3. J is TRBJ2-7 and V is TRBV18; the match to TRBD2 covers 8 bases. The V gene's germline CDR1 is KGHSH and CDR2 LQKENI. J lost 2 bases, V lost 1 base, and 4 bases had no gene match. The CDR3 has 15 residues. CDR3 DNA sequence: TGTGCCAGCTCACCACTCGGGGGGGAAACCTACGAGCAGTACTTC. Protein sequence: CASSPLGGETYEQYF.